The 4 T cell receptor beta chains listed next were all sequenced from one sample in a study of beta chain features in type 1 diabetes. The isolated RNA, all of it, was reverse transcribed, so expressed TCRB transcripts were what got sequenced. Some clones are missing from TCRdb's copy, which holds only in-frame ones; the method was immunoSEQ multiplex PCR. The sample gives hundreds of thousands of clones, around 15% of which show up once; roughly 0.098% is in the top ten. Sequenced: naive CD4+ T cells from blood. These receptors originate from a man between 18 and 29 years old in good health.

This clone occurred a few times. The rearrangement joins TRBV9 to TRBJ1-1, with a weak D call TRBD1 (5 bases). The V gene's germline CDR1 is SGDLS and CDR2 YYNGEE. V was trimmed by 0 bases and J by 4 bases, leaving 10 bases between them. The CDR3 consists of 14 residues. The CDR3: CASSVGPGRTEAFF. The CDR3 nucleotides read TGTGCCAGCAGCGTAGGCCCAGGGCGCACTGAAGCTTTCTTT. The full variable domain, completed using reference TRBV9 and TRBJ1-1, is DSGVTQTPKHLITATGQRVTLRCSPRSGDLSVYWYQQSLDQGLQFLIQYYNGEERAKGNILERFSAQQFPDLHSELNLSSLELGDSALYFCASSVGPGRTEAFFGQGTRLTVV.

This sequence joins TRBV7-2 and TRBJ2-3; 14 bases align to TRBD2. Germline trimming cut 3 bases from V and 4 bases from J; bases unmatched to any gene: 9. Germline V gives CDR1 SGHTA, CDR2 FQGNSA. CDR3 length: 18 residues. The CDR3 DNA reads as TGTGCCAGCAGCTTCTTTCCCGGACTAGCGGGGGGCCCAGATACGCAGTATTTT. Amino acids: CASSFFPGLAGGPDTQYF.

This clone appeared a few times. The chain combines TRBV5-4 with TRBJ2-3; D gene unclear. Germline loops: CDR1 SGHNT, CDR2 YYREEE (reference sequence). Between the trimmed V and J ends, which lost 0 bases and 4 bases, there was a span of 12 bases. The CDR3 contains 15 residues. CDR3 amino acids: CASSLGNRDPDTQYF. CDR3 DNA: TGTGCCAGCAGCTTGGGTAATCGTGATCCAGATACGCAGTATTTT.

This clone showed up just a few times. This chain joins TRBV4-1 and TRBJ2-6; D is unresolved. The CDR3 loop spans 19 amino acids. CDR1 and CDR2 (germline): MGHRA, YSYEKL. Trimming shortened V by 0 bases and J by 0 bases, and 15 bases separated the two germline ends. The CDR3 sequence: CASSQDPRAVVSGANVLTF. In DNA form, the CDR3 reads TGCGCCAGCAGCCAAGACCCCCGAGCCGTGGTCTCTGGGGCCAACGTCCTGACTTTC.